This TCR beta chain stems from a study of shared clonotypes between healthy human individuals. Study summary: Aged 18 to 49, the donors were a couple of women and a few men.

The naive CD8 population came from CD45RO-negative cells selected for CCR7, without terminally differentiated effector memory CD45RA+ cells. Looked up from germline, CDR1 is MNHEY and CDR2 is SMNVEV (reference sequence). V shed 4 bases, J shed 2 bases, and the junction held 7 bases outside the gene matches. CDR3 length: 15 amino acids. The repertoire was sequenced with immunoSEQ multiplex PCR; TCRdb's copy has only in-frame clones and lacks some. The sample holds roughly 770,000 clones, about 96% seen once. The sequence derives from a man aged 30-40 years in good health. Material: naive CD8+ T cells sorted from blood. This chain links TRBV27 with TRBJ1-2; 7 positions agree with TRBD1. This CDR3 is CASSSRQGQNYGYTF. The DNA for the CDR3 is TGTGCCAGCAGTTCCAGGCAGGGACAGAACTATGGCTACACCTTC.